These 19 T cell receptor beta chains were all obtained from the same sample, sequenced in a study of blood T cell repertoires in COVID-19. Using immunoSEQ multiplex PCR, the repertoire was profiled, and TCRdb retains in-frame clones only, with some absent. The sample lists a few hundred thousand clones, 91% seen once, with around 1.3% in the top ten. Sequences were obtained from PBMCs or T cells enriched from blood (not recorded which). These receptors originate from a human donor in a cohort exposed to, infected with or recovered from COVID-19 (not recorded which). The donor label of this sample is uncertain.

The genes are TRBV7-9 and TRBJ1-6; the match to TRBD1 covers 8 bases. CDR1 and CDR2 (germline): SEHNR, FQNEAQ (reference sequence). The J segment lost 9 bases and the V segment lost 6 bases, leaving 7 bases of the junction unmatched. The CDR3 totals 14 residues. The CDR3 coding sequence is TGTGCCAGCAGAAGGACAGGGAATCGTTCACCCCTCCACTTT. Translated, it gives CASRRTGNRSPLHF.

This chain links TRBV18 with TRBJ1-4; TRBD1 matches at 8 bases. The J segment lost 7 bases and the V segment lost 3 bases, leaving 10 bases of the junction unmatched. Germline V gene lookup returns CDR1 KGHSH and CDR2 LQKENI. This CDR3 comprises 16 residues. The CDR3 region has the DNA TGTGCCAGCTCACCTCGATCTCAGGGGGCTGGTGAAAAACTGTTTTTT. This sequence encodes CASSPRSQGAGEKLFF.

V and J are TRBV12-3 or TRBV12-4 and TRBJ1-5; D unclear. Trimming shortened V by 5 bases and J by 13 bases, and 12 bases separated the two germline ends. This CDR3 spans 11 amino acids. The CDR3: CASSRSVVQHF. DNA for the CDR3: TGTGCCAGCAGTAGATCGGTCGTTCAGCATTTT.

J is TRBJ2-7 and V is TRBV13; perhaps TRBD2 as D (6 bases). V gave up 5 bases and J gave up 1 base, with 15 bases separating them. This CDR3 region has 15 residues. Germline V lookup: CDR1 PRHDT, CDR2 FYEKMQ (reference sequence). The CDR3 nucleotides are TGTGCCAGCAGCCCCCGGGACTGGGGGTCCTACGAGCAGTACTTC. Translating gives CASSPRDWGSYEQYF.

This clone was seen a handful of times. This chain joins TRBV3-1 (or the pseudogene TRBV3-2) and TRBJ1-3; tentatively, D is TRBD1 (6 bases). CDR3 length: 15 residues. CDR1 and CDR2 (germline): LGHDT, YNNKEL (reference sequence). Trimming removed 1 base from V and 0 bases from J, with 7 bases in between. This CDR3 is CASSQGQVSGNTIYF. CDR3 in DNA: TGTGCCAGCAGCCAAGGACAGGTCTCTGGAAACACCATATATTTT.

The chain couples TRBV5-1 to TRBJ2-3; 7 bases match TRBD1. Per the germline V gene, CDR1 is SGHRS and CDR2 is YFSETQ. This CDR3 has 16 amino acids. The V and J ends lost 0 bases and 1 base, in that order; junction bases with no gene match: 5. Here the CDR3 reads CASSLGGTVGTDTQYF. CDR3 coding DNA: TGCGCCAGCAGCTTGGGAGGGACAGTGGGCACAGATACGCAGTATTTT.

The chain joins TRBV6-5 to TRBJ2-5; D is possibly TRBD1 (6 bases). CDR3 length: 13 residues. V shed 7 bases and J shed 5 bases, with 14 bases lying between them. In germline, CDR1 is MNHEY, CDR2 SVGAGI. CDR3 DNA: TGTGCCAGCACCACTCAGGGGTTGGAGACCCAGTACTTC. Translation: CASTTQGLETQYF.

This chain's CDR3 is CASRALSGGTDTQYF. The CDR3 region has the DNA TGTGCCAGTAGGGCCCTTAGCGGGGGCACAGATACGCAGTATTTT. This chain joins TRBV19 and TRBJ2-3; TRBD2 matches at 8 bases. Germline V gives CDR1 LNHDA, CDR2 SQIVND (reference sequence). CDR3 length equals 15 residues. V gave up 6 bases and J gave up 1 base; unmatched junction bases: 6.

The rearrangement links TRBV25-1 to TRBJ2-5, with 9 bases matching TRBD2. The J segment lost 0 bases and the V segment lost 10 bases, leaving 9 bases of the junction unmatched. The CDR3 has 15 amino acids. Per the germline V gene, CDR1 is MGHDK and CDR2 is SYGVNS. CDR3 sequence: CAIDQRGAYQETQYF. CDR3 DNA sequence: TGTGCCATCGACCAGCGGGGGGCGTACCAAGAGACCCAGTACTTC.

V is TRBV5-1 and J is TRBJ2-2; D may be TRBD2 (5 bases). The length of the CDR3 is 13 residues. Trimming stripped 7 bases from V and 5 bases from J, with 12 bases between. The germline CDR1 and CDR2 sequences are SGHRS and YFSETQ. The CDR3 loop is CASVDSVTGELFF. The DNA for the CDR3 is TGCGCCAGCGTGGACTCTGTTACCGGGGAGCTGTTTTTT.

The chain combines TRBV5-1 with TRBJ2-2; D may be TRBD1 (6 bases). This CDR3 region has 14 residues. V lost 0 bases and J 6 bases, leaving 9 bases between the germline ends. Germline CDR1 reads SGHRS; CDR2 reads YFSETQ. CDR3 region: CASSLVDSPGELFF. DNA for the CDR3: TGCGCCAGCAGCTTGGTGGACAGCCCCGGGGAGCTGTTTTTT.

This chain connects TRBV9 to TRBJ2-5, with 11 bases lining up with TRBD2. The CDR3 extends over 16 amino acids. V lost 2 bases to trimming and J lost 3 bases; unmatched junction nucleotides: 6. Per germline, CDR1 SGDLS and CDR2 YYNGEE. CDR3 bases: TGTGCCAGCAGCGTCGGGCTAGCGGGGGGAGAAGAGACCCAGTACTTC. It yields the protein CASSVGLAGGEETQYF.

The V call is TRBV11-2, the J call TRBJ1-1, with D hard to call. With 1 base removed from V and 6 bases from J, the gap between germline ends came to 9 bases. The CDR3 sequence is 13 residues long. Germline V gene lookup returns CDR1 SGHAT and CDR2 FQNNGV. For the CDR3, the DNA is TGTGCCAGCAGCTTAGGTTTGCGCTCTGAAGCTTTCTTT. Encoded protein: CASSLGLRSEAFF.

The chain joins TRBV27 to TRBJ2-3; D is perhaps TRBD2 (7 bases). The CDR3 consists of 15 residues. Between the trimmed V and J ends, which lost 2 bases and 5 bases, there was a span of 14 bases. Looked up from germline, CDR1 is MNHEY and CDR2 is SMNVEV (reference sequence). CDR3: CASSLGGGRGDTQYF. In DNA form, the CDR3 reads TGTGCCAGCAGTTTAGGGGGGGGGCGTGGAGATACGCAGTATTTT.

The rearrangement links TRBV2 to TRBJ2-5; possible D gene TRBD2, 8 bases. Germline CDR1 reads SNHLY; CDR2 reads FYNNEI. V was cut by 10 bases and J by 5 bases, with 20 bases left in between. CDR3 length: 14 residues. CDR3 nucleotides: TGTGCCACCTCGGGGGGGCTCAGGGGGGAGACCCAGTACTTC. Translation: CATSGGLRGETQYF.

The V call is TRBV6-5, the J call TRBJ2-1; 7 bases match TRBD1. Germline V gene sequence: CDR1 MNHEY, CDR2 SVGAGI. The trim removed 4 bases at V and 2 bases at J, leaving 5 bases unmatched. The CDR3 has 15 residues. For the CDR3, the DNA is TGTGCCAGCAGTTTCGGACAGGAACCCTACAATGAGCAGTTCTTC. Translation: CASSFGQEPYNEQFF.

This rearrangement joins TRBV7-2 to TRBJ1-4; weak D call: TRBD1 (5 bases). In germline, CDR1 is SGHTA, CDR2 FQGNSA. This CDR3 contains 17 residues. Trimming cost V 1 base and J 3 bases, with 15 bases left between them. CDR3 in DNA: TGTGCCAGCAGCTTAGGGACCTTTGCCAGGGCTAATGAAAAACTGTTTTTT. As protein: CASSLGTFARANEKLFF.

The chain carries TRBV18 and TRBJ1-4, with D unclear. Germline CDR1 and CDR2: KGHSH and LQKENI. CDR3 size: 13 residues. V gave up 3 bases and J gave up 7 bases, with 9 bases separating them. Here the CDR3 DNA reads TGTGCCAGCTCACCTGGCGGGAGTGAAAAACTGTTTTTT. This gives the protein CASSPGGSEKLFF. Complete variable domain (other parts from reference TRBV18 and TRBJ1-4): NAGVMQNPRHLVRRRGQEARLRCSPMKGHSHVYWYRQLPEEGLKFMVYLQKENIIDESGMPKERFSAEFPKEGPSILRIQQVVRGDSAAYFCASSPGGSEKLFFGSGTQLSVL.

This clone was seen more than once but under ten times. The V and J genes are TRBV19 and TRBJ2-1, with D perhaps matching TRBD1 (6 bases). Per germline, CDR1 LNHDA and CDR2 SQIVND (reference sequence). The V end was cut by 6 bases, the J end by 4 bases, with 10 bases between. The CDR3 sequence is 13 residues long. The CDR3 coding sequence is TGTGCCAGTAGCTGGACAGCTTACAATGAGCAGTTCTTC. Translation: CASSWTAYNEQFF.